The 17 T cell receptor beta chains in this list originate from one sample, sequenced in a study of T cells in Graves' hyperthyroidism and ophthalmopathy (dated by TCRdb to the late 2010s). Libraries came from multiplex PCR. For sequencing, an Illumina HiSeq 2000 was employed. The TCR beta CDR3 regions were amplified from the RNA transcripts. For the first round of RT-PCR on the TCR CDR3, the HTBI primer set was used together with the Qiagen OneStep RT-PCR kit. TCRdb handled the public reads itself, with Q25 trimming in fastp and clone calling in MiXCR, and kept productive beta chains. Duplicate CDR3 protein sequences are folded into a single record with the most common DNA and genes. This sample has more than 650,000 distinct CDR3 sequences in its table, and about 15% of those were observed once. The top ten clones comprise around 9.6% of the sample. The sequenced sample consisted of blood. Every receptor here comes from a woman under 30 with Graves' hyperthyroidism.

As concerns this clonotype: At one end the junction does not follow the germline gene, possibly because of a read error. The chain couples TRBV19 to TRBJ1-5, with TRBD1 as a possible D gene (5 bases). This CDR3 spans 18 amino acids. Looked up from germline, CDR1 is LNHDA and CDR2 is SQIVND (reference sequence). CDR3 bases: TGTGCCAGTAGTATAGTTAGACAGTCTCCCTATAGCGATCAGCCCCAGCATTTT. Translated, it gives CASSIVRQSPYSDQPQHF.

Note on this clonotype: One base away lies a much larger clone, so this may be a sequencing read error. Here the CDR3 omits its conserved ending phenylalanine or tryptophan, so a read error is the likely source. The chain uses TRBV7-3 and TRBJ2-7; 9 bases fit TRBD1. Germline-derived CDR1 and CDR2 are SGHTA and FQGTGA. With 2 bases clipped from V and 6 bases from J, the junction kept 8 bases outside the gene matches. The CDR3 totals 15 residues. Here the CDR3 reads CASSLLGTGKSEQYL. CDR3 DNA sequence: TGTGCCAGCAGCTTATTGGGGACAGGGAAATCCGAGCAGTACTTG.

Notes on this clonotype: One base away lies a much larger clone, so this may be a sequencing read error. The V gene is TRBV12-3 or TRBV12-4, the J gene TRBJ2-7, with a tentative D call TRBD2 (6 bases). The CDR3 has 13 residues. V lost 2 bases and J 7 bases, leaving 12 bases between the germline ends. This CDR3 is CASSLRAGDEQYF. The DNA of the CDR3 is TGTGCCAGCAGTTTAAGAGCGGGCGATGAGCAGTACTTC.

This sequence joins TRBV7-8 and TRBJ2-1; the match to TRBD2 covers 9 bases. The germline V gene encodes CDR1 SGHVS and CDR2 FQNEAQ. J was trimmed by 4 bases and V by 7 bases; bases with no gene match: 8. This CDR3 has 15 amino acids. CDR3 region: CASTPSAGGYNEQFF. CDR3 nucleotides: TGTGCCAGCACCCCCAGCGCGGGAGGGTACAATGAGCAGTTCTTC.

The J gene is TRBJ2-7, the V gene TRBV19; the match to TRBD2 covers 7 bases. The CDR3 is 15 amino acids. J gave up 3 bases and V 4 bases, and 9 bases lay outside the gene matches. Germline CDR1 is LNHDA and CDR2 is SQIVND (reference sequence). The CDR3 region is CASSRLADRSYEQYF. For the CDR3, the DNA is TGTGCCAGTAGTAGGCTAGCGGATAGAAGCTACGAGCAGTACTTC.

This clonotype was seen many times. CDR3 DNA sequence: TGTGCCGCAGCGACGGAAGTTAGCAATCAGCCCCAGCATTTT. Its protein is CAAATEVSNQPQHF. The rearrangement joins TRBV10-3 to TRBJ1-5; the D is unclear. Germline values: CDR1 ENHRY, CDR2 SYGVKD. Trimming stripped 11 bases from V and 0 bases from J, with 14 bases between. The length of the CDR3 is 14 residues.

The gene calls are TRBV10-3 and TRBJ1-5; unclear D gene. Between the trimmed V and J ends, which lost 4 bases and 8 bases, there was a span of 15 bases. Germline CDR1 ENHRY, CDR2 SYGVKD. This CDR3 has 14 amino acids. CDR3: CAISGQPIKEPQHF. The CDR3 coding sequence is TGTGCCATCAGTGGACAACCGATAAAGGAGCCCCAGCATTTT.

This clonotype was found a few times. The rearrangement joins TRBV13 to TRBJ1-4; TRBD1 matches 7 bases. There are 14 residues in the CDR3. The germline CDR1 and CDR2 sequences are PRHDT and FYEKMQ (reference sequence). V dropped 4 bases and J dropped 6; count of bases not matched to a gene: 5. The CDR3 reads CASSSGTEHEKLFF. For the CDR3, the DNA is TGTGCCAGCAGCTCCGGGACAGAGCATGAAAAACTGTTTTTT.

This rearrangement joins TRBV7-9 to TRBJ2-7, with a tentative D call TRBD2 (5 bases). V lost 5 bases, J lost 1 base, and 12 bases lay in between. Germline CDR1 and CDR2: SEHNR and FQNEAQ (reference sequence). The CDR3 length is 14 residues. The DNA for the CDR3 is TGTGCCAGCAGCCAACTAGTAGGGTCCTACGAGCAGTACTTC. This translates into CASSQLVGSYEQYF. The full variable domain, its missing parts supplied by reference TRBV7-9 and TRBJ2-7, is DTGVSQNPRHKITKRGQNVTFRCDPISEHNRLYWYRQTLGQGPEFLTYFQNEAQLEKSRLLSDRFSAERPKGSFSTLEIQRTEQGDSAMYLCASSQLVGSYEQYFGPGTRLTVT.

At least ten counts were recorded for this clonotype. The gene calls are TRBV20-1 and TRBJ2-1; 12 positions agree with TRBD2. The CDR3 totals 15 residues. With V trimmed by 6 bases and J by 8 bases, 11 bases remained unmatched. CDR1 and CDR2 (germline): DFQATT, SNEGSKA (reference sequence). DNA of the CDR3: TGCAGTGCCATGCAGACTAGCGGGAGAGCCCATGAGCAGTTCTTC. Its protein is CSAMQTSGRAHEQFF.

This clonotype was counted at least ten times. In DNA form, the CDR3 reads TGTGCCACTCAGCGTGACAGGGGAGAGACCCAGTACTTC. It translates to CATQRDRGETQYF. The chain recombines TRBV2 with TRBJ2-5; 8 positions agree with TRBD1. CDR3 length: 13 amino acids. J lost 4 bases, V lost 10 bases, and 8 bases had no gene match. Germline CDR1 and CDR2: SNHLY and FYNNEI. Full variable domain (missing parts from reference TRBV2 and TRBJ2-5): EPEVTQTPSHQVTQMGQEVILRCVPISNHLYFYWYRQILGQKVEFLVSFYNNEISEKSEIFDDQFSVERPDGSNFTLKIRSTKLEDSAMYFCATQRDRGETQYFGPGTRLLVL.

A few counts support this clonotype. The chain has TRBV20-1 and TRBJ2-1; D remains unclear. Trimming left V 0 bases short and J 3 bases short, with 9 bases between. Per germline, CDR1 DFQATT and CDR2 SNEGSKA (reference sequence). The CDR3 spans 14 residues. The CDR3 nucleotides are TGCAGTGCTAGAGATTCGACGGGCTACAATGAGCAGTTCTTC. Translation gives CSARDSTGYNEQFF.

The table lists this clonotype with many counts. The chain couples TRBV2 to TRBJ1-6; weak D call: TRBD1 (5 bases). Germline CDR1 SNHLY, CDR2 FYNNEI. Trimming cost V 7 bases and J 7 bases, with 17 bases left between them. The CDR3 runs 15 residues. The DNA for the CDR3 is TGTGCCAGCACCCAACTGGACACGGAGAATTCACCCCTCCACTTT. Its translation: CASTQLDTENSPLHF.

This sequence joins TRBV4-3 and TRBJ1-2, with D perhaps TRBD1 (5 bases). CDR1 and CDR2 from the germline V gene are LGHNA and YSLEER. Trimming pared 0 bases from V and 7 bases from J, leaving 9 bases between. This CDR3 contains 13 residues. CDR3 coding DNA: TGCGCCAGCAGCCAAGATCGGGACTGTGGCTACACCTTC. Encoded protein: CASSQDRDCGYTF.

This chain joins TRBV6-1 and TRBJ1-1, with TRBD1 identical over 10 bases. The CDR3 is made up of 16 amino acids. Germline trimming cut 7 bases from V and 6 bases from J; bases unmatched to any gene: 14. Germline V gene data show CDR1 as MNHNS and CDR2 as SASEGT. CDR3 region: CASNKTPGQGSAEAFF. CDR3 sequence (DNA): TGTGCCAGCAACAAGACTCCGGGACAGGGGAGCGCTGAAGCTTTCTTT.

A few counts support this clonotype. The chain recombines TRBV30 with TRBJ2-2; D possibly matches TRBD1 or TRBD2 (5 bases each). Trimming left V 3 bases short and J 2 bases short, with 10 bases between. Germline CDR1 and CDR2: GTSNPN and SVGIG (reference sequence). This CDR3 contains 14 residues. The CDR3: CAWRGEFNTGELFF. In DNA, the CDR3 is TGTGCCTGGAGGGGGGAGTTTAACACCGGGGAGCTGTTTTTT.

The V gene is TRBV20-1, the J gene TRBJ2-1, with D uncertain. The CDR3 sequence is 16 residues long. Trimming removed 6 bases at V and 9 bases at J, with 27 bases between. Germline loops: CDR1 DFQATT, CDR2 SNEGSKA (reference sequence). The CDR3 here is CSATYSGLAMGGEQFF. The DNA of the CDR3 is TGCAGTGCCACATACTCCGGCCTGGCTATGGGCGGTGAGCAGTTCTTC.